Below, 15 T cell receptor beta chains from the same sample are listed, as sequenced in a study of blood T cell repertoires in COVID-19. Sequenced by immunoSEQ multiplex PCR; TCRdb stores in-frame clones only, minus some. The sample has about 82,000 clones; approximately 82% are singletons. The sample was peripheral blood. The receptor source for this set is a woman in her sixties or seventies with acute or convalescent COVID-19.

This rearrangement joins TRBV27 to TRBJ1-1, with 7 bases aligning to TRBD1. The J segment lost 6 bases and the V segment lost 0 bases, leaving 10 bases of the junction unmatched. The germline V gene encodes CDR1 MNHEY and CDR2 SMNVEV (reference sequence). This CDR3 contains 16 residues. The DNA of the CDR3 is TGTGCCAGCAGTTTATCGCCCGGGACAGTTCGAGCTGAAGCTTTCTTT. Its translation is CASSLSPGTVRAEAFF.

The rearrangement links TRBV10-3 to TRBJ1-4; D remains unclear. V was clipped by 2 bases and J by 5 bases, with 6 bases between them. Germline V gives CDR1 ENHRY, CDR2 SYGVKD. This CDR3 spans 13 amino acids. The CDR3 reads CAISEGINEKLFF. CDR3 bases: TGTGCCATCAGTGAGGGCATAAATGAAAAACTGTTTTTT.

The V and J genes are TRBV18 and TRBJ1-4; D remains ambiguous. Trimming shortened V by 3 bases and J by 8 bases, and 16 bases separated the two germline ends. Germline V gene lookup returns CDR1 KGHSH and CDR2 LQKENI. The CDR3 spans 15 residues. CDR3 nucleotide sequence: TGTGCCAGCTCACCGCAAGGTCTGGGAGAGGAAAAACTGTTTTTT. Translated: CASSPQGLGEEKLFF. The full variable domain, with the rest looked up from reference TRBV18 and TRBJ1-4, is NAGVMQNPRHLVRRRGQEARLRCSPMKGHSHVYWYRQLPEEGLKFMVYLQKENIIDESGMPKERFSAEFPKEGPSILRIQQVVRGDSAAYFCASSPQGLGEEKLFFGSGTQLSVL.

This clone is a singleton in its sample. This sequence joins TRBV5-1 and TRBJ1-1; no reliable D call. Trimming cost V 0 bases and J 1 base, with 7 bases left between them. Germline CDR1 reads SGHRS; CDR2 reads YFSETQ. CDR3 length: 14 amino acids. The CDR3 here is CASSLDRPNTEAFF. The DNA for the CDR3 is TGCGCCAGCAGCTTGGACAGACCGAACACTGAAGCTTTCTTT.

V usage is TRBV3-1 (or the pseudogene TRBV3-2) and J usage is TRBJ2-1, with TRBD1 identical over 9 bases. The CDR3 sequence is 16 residues long. With V trimmed by 1 base and J by 7 bases, 8 bases remained unmatched. From germline, CDR1 is LGHDT and CDR2 YNNKEL (reference sequence). CDR3 in amino acids: CASSQANDRGMNEQFF. CDR3 coding DNA: TGTGCCAGCAGCCAAGCCAATGACAGGGGGATGAATGAGCAGTTCTTC.

This clone appeared a few times. V is TRBV10-3 and J is TRBJ1-2, with 8 positions matching TRBD1. The CDR3 extends over 18 amino acids. CDR1 is ENHRY, CDR2 SYGVKD, per germline. The J segment lost 4 bases and the V segment lost 2 bases, leaving 15 bases of the junction unmatched. The CDR3: CAISEGGTGGTTRYGYTF. CDR3 bases: TGTGCCATCAGTGAGGGGGGGACAGGCGGCACGACACGCTATGGCTACACCTTC.

The chain carries TRBV3-1 (or the pseudogene TRBV3-2) and TRBJ2-3, with TRBD2 identical over 9 bases. Unmatched junction bases numbered 10, after V lost 0 bases and J lost 3 bases. The CDR3 covers 18 residues. CDR1 and CDR2 (germline): LGHDT, YNNKEL (reference sequence). This CDR3 reads CASSQEVPGGRVTDTQYF. For the CDR3, the DNA is TGTGCCAGCAGCCAAGAGGTCCCGGGCGGGAGGGTTACAGATACGCAGTATTTT.

This rearrangement joins TRBV30 to TRBJ1-5, with D perhaps matching TRBD1 (6 bases). CDR3 length equals 11 residues. Trimming took off 2 bases at V and 11 bases at J, with 10 bases between the two ends. Germline CDR1 reads GTSNPN; CDR2 reads SVGIG (reference sequence). DNA for the CDR3: TGTGCCTGGAGTATCCCAGGGGCCCAGCATTTT. This encodes CAWSIPGAQHF.

The chain uses TRBV7-2 and TRBJ2-1, with 10 positions matching TRBD2. Germline V lookup: CDR1 SGHTA, CDR2 FQGNSA. The length of the CDR3 is 15 residues. The J segment lost 7 bases and the V segment lost 5 bases, leaving 8 bases of the junction unmatched. CDR3: CASSLSGGAVNEQFF. CDR3 nucleotide sequence: TGTGCCAGCAGCCTCAGCGGGGGGGCGGTGAATGAGCAGTTCTTC.

The rearrangement links TRBV5-1 to TRBJ2-2; 9 bases agree with TRBD2. This CDR3 region has 15 residues. V was pared by 2 bases and J by 8 bases, with 7 bases of the junction left unmatched. Germline lookup yields CDR1 SGHRS and CDR2 YFSETQ. CDR3 protein: CASSLLAGVPGELFF. DNA for the CDR3: TGCGCCAGCAGCTTATTAGCGGGAGTACCAGGGGAGCTGTTTTTT.

V is TRBV6-5 and J is TRBJ1-2; 12 nucleotides line up with TRBD1. Germline-derived CDR1 and CDR2 are MNHEY and SVGAGI. Losses at the gene ends were 6 bases for V and 6 bases for J; bases not matched to a gene: 5. This CDR3 region has 14 residues. The CDR3, as DNA: TGTGCCAGCAGGGATGGGACAGGGGGCGATGGCTACACCTTC. Its translation: CASRDGTGGDGYTF.

The V call is TRBV30, the J call TRBJ1-1; TRBD1 matches 11 bases. V gave up 0 bases and J gave up 1 base; unmatched junction bases: 7. Germline assignment: CDR1 GTSNPN and CDR2 SVGIG (reference sequence). The CDR3 contains 17 residues. The chain's CDR3 is CAWSVRWGQGGNTEAFF. The DNA of the CDR3 is TGTGCCTGGAGTGTACGATGGGGACAGGGGGGGAACACTGAAGCTTTCTTT.

This sequence joins TRBV5-5 and TRBJ2-4, with 9 positions matching TRBD1. CDR1 is SGHKS and CDR2 is YYEKEE in the germline V gene (reference sequence). Germline trimming cut 4 bases from V and 0 bases from J; bases unmatched to any gene: 11. There are 18 residues in the CDR3. CDR3 amino acids: CASSIGQGTLQAKNIQYF. CDR3 coding DNA: TGTGCCAGCAGCATCGGACAGGGGACGCTACAAGCCAAAAACATTCAGTACTTC.

The chain uses TRBV24-1 and TRBJ2-5; TRBD2 matches 10 bases. The CDR3 is made up of 18 amino acids. Germline V gene sequence: CDR1 KGHDR, CDR2 SFDVKD. Unmatched junction bases numbered 15, after V lost 5 bases and J lost 4 bases. The CDR3 protein is CATSARVGLAGAGETQYF. Here the CDR3 DNA reads TGTGCCACCAGTGCCCGAGTGGGGCTAGCGGGAGCTGGAGAGACCCAGTACTTC.

This clone was picked up a small number of times. V gene TRBV19 combines with J gene TRBJ1-6; no clear D gene. Germline assignment: CDR1 LNHDA and CDR2 SQIVND (reference sequence). The V and J ends lost 7 bases and 9 bases respectively, with 13 bases between them. The CDR3 runs 13 residues. CDR3 in DNA: TGTGCCAGTAAGAGGAGGGAAGGTTCACCCCTCCACTTT. Amino acids: CASKRREGSPLHF.